The 5 T cell receptor beta chains given below trace back to one sample, sequenced in a study of early T cells in non-severe SARS-CoV-2 infection. TCRdb re-derived calls from the 5' RACE reads in MiXCR, one entry per CDR3 protein. The repertoire holds some 66,000 distinct CDR3 sequences, with roughly an eighth as singletons. The sequencing input was whole blood. The receptors derive from an adult who was a healthcare worker with PCR-confirmed SARS-CoV-2 infection or an uninfected control (not recorded which).

V is TRBV28 and J is TRBJ1-1; D gene ambiguous. Germline lookup yields CDR1 MDHEN and CDR2 SYDVKM. The CDR3 totals 17 residues. V shed 6 bases and J shed 0 bases, with 20 bases lying between them. The CDR3 nucleotides read TGTGCCAGCAGCCCTATAAAGTTCCAGGCCTTGAACACTGAAGCTTTCTTT. It yields the protein CASSPIKFQALNTEAFF.

This clonotype was picked up many times. V and J are TRBV20-1 and TRBJ1-1; weak D call: TRBD1 (5 bases). The CDR3 extends over 13 amino acids. CDR1 DFQATT and CDR2 SNEGSKA come from the germline V gene (reference sequence). Trimming pared 6 bases from V and 0 bases from J, leaving 11 bases between. CDR3 nucleotides: TGCAGTGCCTTGGACATTTTGAACACTGAAGCTTTCTTT. It codes for CSALDILNTEAFF.

This clonotype showed up many times. This chain links TRBV12-3 or TRBV12-4 with TRBJ1-1, with TRBD1 matching 8 bases. The CDR3 is 16 amino acids. The V segment lost 5 bases and the J segment 1 base; nucleotides outside the gene matches: 9. The CDR3 protein is CASSPHSGGGNTEAFF. CDR3 DNA sequence: TGTGCCAGCAGTCCCCACTCAGGGGGCGGGAACACTGAAGCTTTCTTT.

J is TRBJ1-1 and V is TRBV5-5; TRBD1 matches 8 bases. The germline V gene has CDR1 SGHKS and CDR2 YYEKEE (reference sequence). This CDR3 has 15 residues. The ends lost 1 base at V and 5 bases at J; junction bases unmatched: 7. CDR3 sequence: CASSLTGQGTTEAFF. The CDR3 nucleotides read TGTGCCAGCAGCTTGACTGGACAGGGAACGACTGAAGCTTTCTTT.

J is TRBJ1-1 and V is TRBV6-2 or TRBV6-3, with D possibly being TRBD1 (5 bases). CDR1 MNHEY and CDR2 SVGEGT come from the germline V gene. The V and J ends lost 8 bases and 0 bases respectively, with 13 bases between them. This CDR3 is built from 14 residues. This CDR3 reads CASHGTGMNTEAFF. The CDR3 DNA follows: TGTGCCAGCCATGGGACTGGGATGAACACTGAAGCTTTCTTT.